This T cell receptor beta chain was sequenced in a study of preoperative IRX-2 immunotherapy in early breast cancer. The treatment is: preoperative locoregional IRX-2 cytokine immunotherapy. Assay: immunoSEQ multiplex PCR; the TCRdb copy retains only in-frame clones and omits some. Here the sample spans about 29,000 clones, nearly 90% being singletons. The CDR3 contains 13 residues. The clonotype was recovered from a human donor with breast cancer. The chain carries TRBV12-2 and TRBJ2-7; the table's D call, TRBD1, was not checked against the DNA. TRBV12-2 is given as a pseudogene. Sampling was performed from a patient treated with IRX-2 immunotherapy. The CDR3 sequence: CASRLTSGAEQYF. CDR3 nucleotides: TGTGCAAGTCGCCTCACCTCAGGGGCCGAGCAGTACTTC.